This is a list of T cell receptor beta chains from one sample in a study of blood T cell repertoires in COVID-19. Produced via immunoSEQ multiplex PCR; TCRdb's table is partial and in-frame only. The profile shows hundreds of thousands of clones, around 91% of them singletons. The sample taken for sequencing was PBMCs or T cells enriched from blood (not recorded which). These receptor sequences come from a man aged 25 to 45 who had recovered from COVID-19. CDR3s include the opening cysteine and the closing phenylalanine or tryptophan. The D gene is left open where the match is weak. Size values are once, few and many counts, or a class for expanded clones, and some rows have none.

D gene | J gene | CDR3 length | V gene | clone size | CDR3 protein | CDR3 DNA
TRBD2 | TRBJ2-1 | 17 | TRBV7-2 | . | CASSLDVSAGGGNEQFF | TGTGCCAGCAGCTTAGATGTTTCGGCTGGGGGAGGGAATGAGCAGTTCTTC
. | TRBJ1-5 | 14 | TRBV6-5 | . | CASSLKPSHQPQHF | TGTGCCAGCAGTTTAAAACCTAGCCATCAGCCCCAGCATTTT
. | TRBJ2-2 | 12 | TRBV25-1 | . | CASSEPGGELFF | TGTGCCAGCAGTGAACCGGGCGGGGAGCTGTTTTTT
TRBD2 | TRBJ2-2 | 18 | TRBV18 | . | CASSPTGTSGSKAGELFF | TGTGCCAGCTCACCGACCGGAACTAGCGGGAGTAAAGCCGGGGAGCTGTTTTTT
TRBD1 | TRBJ1-3 | 19 | TRBV10-2 | few | CASSESRLAGGSSGNTIYF | TGCGCCAGCAGTGAGTCAAGGCTGGCAGGGGGCAGTTCTGGAAACACCATATATTTT
TRBD2 | TRBJ2-1 | 17 | TRBV9 | . | CASSLGLAGARGYEQFF | TGTGCCAGCAGCCTAGGACTAGCGGGAGCGAGGGGGTATGAGCAGTTCTTC
TRBD1 | TRBJ1-5 | 16 | TRBV7-9 | . | CASSPQGARGNQPQHF | TGTGCCAGCAGCCCACAGGGGGCGCGGGGCAATCAGCCCCAGCATTTT
. | TRBJ1-2 | 12 | TRBV12-3/TRBV12-4 | . | CASKTENYGYTF | TGTGCCAGCAAAACGGAGAACTATGGCTACACCTTC
TRBD1 | TRBJ1-4 | 16 | TRBV24-1 | . | CATSDSLPGQEEKLFF | TGTGCCACCAGTGATTCGCTTCCGGGACAGGAAGAAAAACTGTTTTTT
. | TRBJ1-2 | 15 | TRBV7-9 | . | CASSPGVQEVAGYTF | TGTGCCAGCAGCCCAGGGGTACAGGAGGTGGCTGGCTACACCTTC
TRBD1 | TRBJ1-5 | 14 | TRBV6-5 | . | CASSPDRANQPQHF | TGTGCCAGCAGTCCCGACAGGGCCAATCAGCCCCAGCATTTT
TRBD1 | TRBJ2-7 | 15 | TRBV6-6 | . | CASSQPGQGPHEQYF | TGTGCCAGCAGTCAACCGGGACAGGGTCCCCACGAGCAGTACTTC
. | TRBJ1-1 | 14 | TRBV18 | . | CASSRKEGNTEAFF | TGTGCCAGCTCCAGGAAGGAGGGGAACACTGAAGCTTTCTTT
. | TRBJ2-7 | 14 | TRBV27 | . | CASSLRGGSYEQYF | TGTGCCAGCAGTTTGCGGGGCGGTTCCTACGAGCAGTACTTC
. | TRBJ1-2 | 11 | TRBV9 | . | CASAALSGYTF | TGTGCCAGCGCAGCACTAAGTGGCTACACCTTC
. | TRBJ2-2 | 15 | TRBV24-1 | . | CATSDLKQGNGELFF | TGTGCCACCAGTGATTTGAAACAGGGAAATGGGGAGCTGTTTTTT
TRBD1 | TRBJ2-3 | 14 | TRBV11-3 | . | CASSPGTGGDTQYF | TGTGCCAGCAGCCCAGGGACAGGGGGAGATACGCAGTATTTT
. | TRBJ2-7 | 15 | TRBV5-6 | . | CASSWVGEPTYEQYF | TGTGCCAGCAGCTGGGTCGGGGAGCCAACCTACGAGCAGTACTTC
TRBD1 | TRBJ1-4 | 16 | TRBV2 | many | CASSGRRQGPNEKLFF | TGTGCCAGCAGTGGACGCCGACAGGGACCTAATGAAAAACTGTTTTTT
TRBD2 | TRBJ2-5 | 16 | TRBV5-1 | . | CASSSRTSGSLETQYF | TGCGCCAGCAGCAGTAGGACTAGCGGGAGTTTAGAGACCCAGTACTTC
. | TRBJ1-3 | 12 | TRBV5-1 | . | CASSPEGNTIYF | TGCGCCAGCAGCCCCGAGGGAAACACCATATATTTT
. | TRBJ2-5 | 13 | TRBV5-6 | . | CASSFPGEETQYF | TGTGCCAGCAGCTTTCCAGGGGAAGAGACCCAGTACTTC
. | TRBJ1-2 | 13 | TRBV29-1 | once | CSAMAGSYYGYTF | TGCAGCGCCATGGCGGGCAGTTACTATGGCTACACCTTC
. | TRBJ1-5 | 11 | TRBV28 | . | CASSYRQPQHF | TGTGCCAGCAGTTACAGGCAGCCCCAGCATTTT
TRBD2 | TRBJ2-5 | 17 | TRBV7-9 | once | CASSLVGGGRAGETQYF | TGTGCCAGCAGCTTAGTAGGGGGCGGGAGGGCCGGAGAGACCCAGTACTTC
. | TRBJ1-2 | 12 | TRBV4-1 | . | CASSSTGYGYTF | TGCGCCAGCAGCAGCACGGGCTATGGCTACACCTTC
. | TRBJ2-2 | 16 | TRBV5-1 | . | CASSLGTAADTGELFF | TGCGCCAGCAGCTTGGGGACAGCCGCGGACACCGGGGAGCTGTTTTTT
. | TRBJ2-1 | 16 | TRBV7-2 | . | CASSLGLDYPNNEQFF | TGTGCCAGCAGCTTAGGCTTAGACTACCCAAACAATGAGCAGTTCTTC
. | TRBJ1-1 | 14 | TRBV2 | . | CASSYSMRDTEAFF | TGTGCCAGCAGTTACTCCATGAGGGACACTGAAGCTTTCTTT
TRBD1 | TRBJ1-1 | 13 | TRBV28 | . | CASSLRQGYEAFF | TGTGCCAGCAGTCTCCGACAGGGCTATGAAGCTTTCTTT
. | TRBJ1-3 | 15 | TRBV5-1 | . | CASSAATGDGNTIYF | TGCGCCAGCAGCGCGGCCACCGGGGATGGAAACACCATATATTTT
TRBD1 | TRBJ1-1 | 15 | TRBV5-4 | . | CASSPGQDMNTEAFF | TGTGCCAGCAGCCCAGGACAGGACATGAACACTGAAGCTTTCTTT
TRBD1 | TRBJ1-1 | 14 | TRBV7-9 | . | CASSPGQLNTEAFF | TGTGCCAGCAGCCCGGGACAGCTGAACACTGAAGCTTTCTTT
TRBD1 | TRBJ1-5 | 14 | TRBV5-1 | once | CASSPDRGSWPQHF | TGCGCCAGCAGCCCCGACAGGGGTAGTTGGCCCCAGCATTTT
. | TRBJ2-7 | 13 | TRBV18 | . | CASSPEDSYEQYF | TGTGCCAGCTCACCCGAGGACAGCTACGAGCAGTACTTC
. | TRBJ2-1 | 14 | TRBV10-3 | . | CAISEGGSYNEQFF | TGTGCCATCAGTGAGGGGGGGTCCTACAATGAGCAGTTCTTC
TRBD1 | TRBJ1-4 | 17 | TRBV4-2 | . | CASSWGDSATTNEKLFF | TGTGCCAGCAGCTGGGGGGACAGCGCTACAACTAATGAAAAACTGTTTTTT
. | TRBJ2-1 | 12 | TRBV25-1 | . | CASSGGVSEQFF | TGTGCCAGCAGTGGAGGAGTATCAGAGCAGTTCTTC
. | TRBJ2-4 | 15 | TRBV11-2 | . | CASSSGQRGLNIQYF | TGTGCCAGCAGCTCAGGACAGCGAGGACTAAACATTCAGTACTTC
TRBD1 | TRBJ1-5 | 17 | TRBV28 | . | CASSRQPGQDSNQPQHF | TGTGCCAGCAGTCGTCAACCGGGACAGGATAGCAATCAGCCCCAGCATTTT
TRBD1 | TRBJ2-7 | 13 | TRBV27 | . | CASSPGTGDEQYF | TGTGCCAGCAGCCCCGGGACAGGCGACGAGCAGTACTTC
. | TRBJ1-1 | 14 | TRBV6-5 | . | CASRLGIRDTEAFF | TGTGCCAGCAGACTCGGGATCCGGGACACTGAAGCTTTCTTT